This entry features one TCR beta chain sequence. Its target is not known. These data belong to a study of T cell repertoires in cytomegalovirus infection. The overall study: TCR beta signatures that were public indicated CMV infection and matching HLA type. Whole-study results and caveats: HLA-C-restricted CMV-specific TCR beta clonotypes prevailed in the ex vivo response. CMV carriers having the relevant HLA were flagged by cumulative public TCR beta family frequency.

TCRdb re-analysed the reads in MiXCR, keeping a single row per CDR3 protein. The data hold around 440,000 distinct CDR3 sequences, with about 10% observed a single time. The CDR3 contains 13 residues. V gave up 6 bases and J gave up 8 bases; unmatched junction bases: 6. Germline V gene sequence: CDR1 ENHRY, CDR2 SYGVKD. The rearrangement uses TRBV10-3 and TRBJ2-1, with 8 positions matching TRBD2. The sequencing input was PBMCs. The TCR comes from a human donor in good health (CMV status not recorded). Some clones in this sample may be carry-over from other donors' samples. CDR3: CAIRGLVIDEQFF. CDR3 nucleotides: TGTGCCATCAGGGGACTAGTTATCGATGAGCAGTTCTTC.